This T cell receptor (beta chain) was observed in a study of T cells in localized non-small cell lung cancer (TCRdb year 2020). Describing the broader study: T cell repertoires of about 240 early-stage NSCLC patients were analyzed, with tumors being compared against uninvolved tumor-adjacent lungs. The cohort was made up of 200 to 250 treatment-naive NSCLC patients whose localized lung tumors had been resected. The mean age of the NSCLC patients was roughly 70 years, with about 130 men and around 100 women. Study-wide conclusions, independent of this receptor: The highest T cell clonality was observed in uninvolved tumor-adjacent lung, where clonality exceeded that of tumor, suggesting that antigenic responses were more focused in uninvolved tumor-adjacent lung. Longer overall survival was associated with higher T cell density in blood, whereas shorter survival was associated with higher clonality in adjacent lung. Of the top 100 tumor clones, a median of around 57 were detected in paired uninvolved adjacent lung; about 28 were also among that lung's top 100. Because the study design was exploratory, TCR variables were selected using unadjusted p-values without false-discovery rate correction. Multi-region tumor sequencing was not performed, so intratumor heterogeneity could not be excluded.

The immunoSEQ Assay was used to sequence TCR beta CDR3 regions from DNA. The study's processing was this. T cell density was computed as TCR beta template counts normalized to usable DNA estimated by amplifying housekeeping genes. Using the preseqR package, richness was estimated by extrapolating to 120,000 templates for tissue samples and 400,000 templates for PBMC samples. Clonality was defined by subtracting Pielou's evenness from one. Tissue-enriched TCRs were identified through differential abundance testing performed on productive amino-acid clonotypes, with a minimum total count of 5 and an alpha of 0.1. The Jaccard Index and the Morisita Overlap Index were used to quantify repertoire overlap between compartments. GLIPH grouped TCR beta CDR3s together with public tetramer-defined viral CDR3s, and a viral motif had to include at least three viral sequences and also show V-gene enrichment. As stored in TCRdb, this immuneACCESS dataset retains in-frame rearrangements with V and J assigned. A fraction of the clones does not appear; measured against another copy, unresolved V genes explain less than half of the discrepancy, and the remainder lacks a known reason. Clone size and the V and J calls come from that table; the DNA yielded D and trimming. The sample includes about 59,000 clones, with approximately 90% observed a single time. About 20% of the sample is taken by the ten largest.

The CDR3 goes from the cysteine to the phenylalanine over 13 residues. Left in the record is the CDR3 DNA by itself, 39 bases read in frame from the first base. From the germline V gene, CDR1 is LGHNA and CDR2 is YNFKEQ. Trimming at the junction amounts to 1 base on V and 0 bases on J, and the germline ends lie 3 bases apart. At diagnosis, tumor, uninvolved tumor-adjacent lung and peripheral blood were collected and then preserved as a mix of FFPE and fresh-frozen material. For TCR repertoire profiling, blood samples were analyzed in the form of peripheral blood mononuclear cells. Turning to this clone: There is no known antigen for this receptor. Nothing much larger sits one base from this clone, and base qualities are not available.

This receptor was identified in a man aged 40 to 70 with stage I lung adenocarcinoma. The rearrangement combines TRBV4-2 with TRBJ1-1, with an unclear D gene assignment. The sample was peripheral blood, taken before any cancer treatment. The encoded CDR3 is CASSQGVNTEAFF. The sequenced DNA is TGTGCCAGCAGCCAAGGGGTGAACACTGAAGCTTTCTTT.